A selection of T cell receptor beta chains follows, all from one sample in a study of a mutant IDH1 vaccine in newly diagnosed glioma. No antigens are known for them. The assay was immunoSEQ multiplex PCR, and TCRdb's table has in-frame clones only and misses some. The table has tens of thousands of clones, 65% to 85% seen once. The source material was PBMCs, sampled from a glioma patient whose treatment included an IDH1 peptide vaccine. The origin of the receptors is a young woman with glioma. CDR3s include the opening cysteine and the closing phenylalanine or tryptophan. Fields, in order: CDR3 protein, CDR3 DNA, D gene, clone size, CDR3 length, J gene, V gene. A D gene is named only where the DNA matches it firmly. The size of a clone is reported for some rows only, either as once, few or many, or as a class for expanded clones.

CDR3: CASSRAQGSYEQYF
DNA: TGTGCCAGCAGCAGGGCACAGGGCTCCTACGAGCAGTACTTC
D: .
size: .
length: 14
J: TRBJ2-7
V: TRBV13

CDR3: CASSQVLETEAFF
DNA: TGTGCCAGCAGCCAAGTTCTGGAAACTGAAGCTTTCTTT
D: .
size: .
length: 13
J: TRBJ1-1
V: TRBV14

CDR3: CASTEGPITGANGQAFF
DNA: TGTGCCAGCACCGAGGGCCCGATAACAGGGGCCAATGGTCAGGCTTTCTTT
D: TRBD1
size: .
length: 17
J: TRBJ1-1
V: TRBV13

CDR3: CAISDSGTGSYEQYF
DNA: TGTGCCATCAGTGATTCCGGGACAGGGTCCTACGAGCAGTACTTC
D: TRBD1
size: .
length: 15
J: TRBJ2-7
V: TRBV10-3

CDR3: CASSDPKTQYF
DNA: TGTGCCAGCAGTGATCCGAAGACCCAGTACTTC
D: .
size: .
length: 11
J: TRBJ2-5
V: TRBV25-1

CDR3: CASSLGQGAFTEQYF
DNA: TGTGCCAGCAGCTTGGGACAGGGGGCATTTACCGAGCAGTACTTC
D: TRBD1
size: .
length: 15
J: TRBJ2-7
V: TRBV5-4

CDR3: CASSEAGQVMATGELFF
DNA: TGTGCCAGCAGTGAAGCCGGTCAGGTGATGGCCACCGGGGAGCTGTTTTTT
D: .
size: .
length: 17
J: TRBJ2-2
V: TRBV2

CDR3: CASSLRQATNEKLFF
DNA: TGCGCCAGCAGCCTTCGACAGGCAACTAATGAAAAACTGTTTTTT
D: .
size: .
length: 15
J: TRBJ1-4
V: TRBV4-3

CDR3: CASSSLEAGAYEQYF
DNA: TGTGCCAGCAGCTCCCTAGAGGCGGGGGCCTACGAGCAGTACTTC
D: TRBD2
size: medium-sized
length: 15
J: TRBJ2-7
V: TRBV27

CDR3: CASSQVRLAVYNEQFF
DNA: TGCGCCAGCAGCCAAGTCCGGCTAGCCGTCTACAATGAGCAGTTCTTC
D: .
size: .
length: 16
J: TRBJ2-1
V: TRBV4-1

CDR3: CASRQQRQGSSPLHF
DNA: TGTGCCAGCAGGCAGCAAAGACAGGGTAGTTCACCCCTCCACTTT
D: TRBD1
size: once
length: 15
J: TRBJ1-6
V: TRBV27

CDR3: CASSLTGVGYTF
DNA: TGTGCCAGCAGCTTGACGGGGGTAGGCTACACCTTC
D: .
size: .
length: 12
J: TRBJ1-2
V: TRBV5-4

CDR3: CASSSVRGGLGNTIYF
DNA: TGTGCCAGCAGCTCAGTTCGTGGGGGTTTGGGAAACACCATATATTTT
D: .
size: .
length: 16
J: TRBJ1-3
V: TRBV11-2

CDR3: CASSQSTVSTYEQYF
DNA: TGTGCCAGCAGCCAATCGACAGTGAGCACCTACGAGCAGTACTTC
D: .
size: .
length: 15
J: TRBJ2-7
V: TRBV16

CDR3: CASSEYLTRDEAFF
DNA: TGTGCCAGCAGTGAATATCTAACCCGGGATGAAGCTTTCTTT
D: .
size: .
length: 14
J: TRBJ1-1
V: TRBV25-1

CDR3: CASSLNLGYEQFF
DNA: TGTGCCAGCAGCTTGAATCTTGGATACGAGCAGTTCTTC
D: .
size: .
length: 13
J: TRBJ2-1
V: TRBV5-6

CDR3: CASSARDPGTHEKLFF
DNA: TGTGCCAGTAGTGCCCGGGATCCAGGGACGCATGAAAAACTGTTTTTT
D: .
size: .
length: 16
J: TRBJ1-4
V: TRBV19

CDR3: CASSLGIAPYEQYF
DNA: TGTGCCAGCAGCTTGGGAATAGCGCCCTACGAGCAGTACTTC
D: .
size: .
length: 14
J: TRBJ2-7
V: TRBV5-6

CDR3: CASSPRGEKLFF
DNA: TGTGCCAGCAGTCCCCGGGGTGAAAAACTGTTTTTT
D: .
size: .
length: 12
J: TRBJ1-4
V: TRBV6-6

CDR3: CASSLDGGRSQPQHF
DNA: TGTGCCAGCAGCTTAGATGGGGGGCGCAGTCAGCCCCAGCATTTT
D: .
size: few
length: 15
J: TRBJ1-5
V: TRBV7-9

CDR3: CASSPGLAGDRYEQYF
DNA: TGTGCCAGCAGCCCCGGACTAGCGGGAGATAGGTACGAGCAGTACTTC
D: TRBD2
size: .
length: 16
J: TRBJ2-7
V: TRBV7-2

CDR3: CASRGQTSSYEQYF
DNA: TGTGCCAGCAGAGGACAGACAAGCTCCTACGAGCAGTACTTC
D: .
size: .
length: 14
J: TRBJ2-7
V: TRBV2

CDR3: CASLDRGSNQPQHF
DNA: TGTGCCAGCCTGGACAGGGGAAGCAATCAGCCCCAGCATTTT
D: TRBD1
size: few
length: 14
J: TRBJ1-5
V: TRBV6-1

CDR3: CASSLGRMALTGELFF
DNA: TGTGCCAGCAGCTTAGGACGGATGGCTCTCACCGGGGAGCTGTTTTTT
D: .
size: .
length: 16
J: TRBJ2-2
V: TRBV7-2

CDR3: CAWSLGSSYEQYF
DNA: TGTGCCTGGAGTCTGGGATCTTCCTACGAGCAGTACTTC
D: .
size: .
length: 13
J: TRBJ2-7
V: TRBV30

CDR3: CASSFTLYEQYF
DNA: TGTGCCAGCAGCTTTACACTTTACGAGCAGTACTTC
D: .
size: .
length: 12
J: TRBJ2-7
V: TRBV7-9

CDR3: CASSPGQGRYGYTF
DNA: TGTGCCAGCAGCCCGGGACAGGGGCGGTATGGCTACACCTTC
D: TRBD1
size: .
length: 14
J: TRBJ1-2
V: TRBV7-8

CDR3: CASSLTGLDSGNTIYF
DNA: TGTGCCAGCAGTTTAACAGGACTGGACTCTGGAAACACCATATATTTT
D: .
size: .
length: 16
J: TRBJ1-3
V: TRBV27

CDR3: CASSQGVSRTEAFF
DNA: TGCGCCAGCAGCCAAGGAGTGAGTCGCACTGAAGCTTTCTTT
D: .
size: .
length: 14
J: TRBJ1-1
V: TRBV4-3

CDR3: CASSMTDRVIYTEAFF
DNA: TGTGCCAGCAGCATGACGGACAGGGTGATTTATACTGAAGCTTTCTTT
D: TRBD1
size: .
length: 16
J: TRBJ1-1
V: TRBV7-9

CDR3: CATETGVNYEQYF
DNA: TGTGCCACCGAGACAGGGGTTAATTACGAGCAGTACTTC
D: TRBD1
size: once
length: 13
J: TRBJ2-7
V: TRBV7-2

CDR3: CASVIWGTEAFF
DNA: TGTGCCAGTGTCATATGGGGCACTGAAGCTTTCTTT
D: .
size: .
length: 12
J: TRBJ1-1
V: TRBV19

CDR3: CASSPLTGSYEQYF
DNA: TGTGCCAGCAGTCCTTTGACAGGGTCCTACGAGCAGTACTTC
D: TRBD1
size: .
length: 14
J: TRBJ2-7
V: TRBV6-5

CDR3: CASSEATRWVGGEAFF
DNA: TGTGCCAGCAGTGAAGCGACAAGGTGGGTCGGTGGTGAAGCTTTCTTT
D: .
size: .
length: 16
J: TRBJ1-1
V: TRBV6-1

CDR3: CASSLGRLEREGPDTQYF
DNA: TGTGCCAGCAGCTTAGGGCGGCTCGAGCGGGAGGGCCCGGATACGCAGTATTTT
D: TRBD2
size: .
length: 18
J: TRBJ2-3
V: TRBV7-3

CDR3: CASSRTASNEKLFF
DNA: TGTGCCAGTAGTAGAACAGCCTCTAATGAAAAACTGTTTTTT
D: .
size: .
length: 14
J: TRBJ1-4
V: TRBV19

CDR3: CASSLGAAGEQFF
DNA: TGTGCCAGCAGCCTTGGGGCAGCGGGAGAGCAGTTCTTC
D: TRBD2
size: .
length: 13
J: TRBJ2-1
V: TRBV14

CDR3: CASSFRPGGVSYEQYF
DNA: TGTGCCAGCAGTTTCCGTCCGGGGGGGGTCTCCTACGAGCAGTACTTC
D: TRBD2
size: .
length: 16
J: TRBJ2-7
V: TRBV28

CDR3: CASSLVSGTGELFF
DNA: TGTGCCAGCAGCTTGGTCTCTGGGACCGGGGAGCTGTTTTTT
D: .
size: .
length: 14
J: TRBJ2-2
V: TRBV5-6

CDR3: CAWTGTGNEKLFF
DNA: TGTGCCTGGACCGGGACAGGGAATGAAAAACTGTTTTTT
D: TRBD1
size: .
length: 13
J: TRBJ1-4
V: TRBV30

CDR3: CASSLIPTASYGYTF
DNA: TGTGCCAGCAGCTTGATCCCCACCGCCTCCTATGGCTACACCTTC
D: .
size: .
length: 15
J: TRBJ1-2
V: TRBV6-5

CDR3: CASSIRDYQETQYF
DNA: TGTGCCAGCAGCATCCGGGACTACCAAGAGACCCAGTACTTC
D: .
size: .
length: 14
J: TRBJ2-5
V: TRBV28

CDR3: CASSRQGAPDNEQFF
DNA: TGTGCCAGCAGCCGACAGGGGGCGCCGGACAATGAGCAGTTCTTC
D: TRBD1
size: .
length: 15
J: TRBJ2-1
V: TRBV7-2

CDR3: CAIRGTSGPLAKNIQYF
DNA: TGTGCCATCCGCGGTACTAGCGGTCCTCTAGCCAAAAACATTCAGTACTTC
D: TRBD2
size: .
length: 17
J: TRBJ2-4
V: TRBV28

CDR3: CASSLEGQYTDTQYF
DNA: TGCGCCAGCAGCTTGGAGGGACAGTACACAGATACGCAGTATTTT
D: TRBD1
size: few
length: 15
J: TRBJ2-3
V: TRBV5-1